A single sample is the source of the 28 T cell receptor beta chains below, sequenced in a study of pediatric ulcerative colitis. TCRdb's table, derived via immunoSEQ multiplex PCR, lists solely in-frame clones and lacks some. The top ten clones hold approximately 1.5% of a sample with 57,000 or so clones, 80% to 90% of them seen once. Sequencing input: blood. The receptors here all came from a boy aged 10-17 years who was a control in a study of pediatric ulcerative colitis.

Regarding this clone: The junction and the germline gene differ at one end; a read error may be behind it. This sequence joins TRBV19 and TRBJ2-2; 7 bases are a match to TRBD2. This CDR3 region has 14 residues. The germline V gene has CDR1 LNHDA and CDR2 SQIVND (reference sequence). This chain's CDR3 is CASNIAGPAGELFF. CDR3 DNA: TGTGCCAGTAATATAGCGGGCCCGGCCGGGGAGCTGTTTTTT.

The V and J genes are TRBV28 and TRBJ1-2, with 9 positions matching TRBD1. Unmatched junction bases numbered 6, after V lost 6 bases and J lost 7 bases. The germline V gene has CDR1 MDHEN and CDR2 SYDVKM. This CDR3 is 13 amino acids long. The CDR3 is CASSMTGGSGYTF. The DNA of the CDR3 is TGTGCCAGCAGCATGACAGGGGGTAGTGGCTACACCTTC.

The chain couples TRBV4-1 to TRBJ2-3, with D possibly matching TRBD2 (5 bases). The CDR3 has 14 amino acids. Germline lookup yields CDR1 MGHRA and CDR2 YSYEKL. Trimming removed 5 bases at V and 3 bases at J, with 12 bases between. This CDR3 reads CASSSPGKTDTQYF. Written as DNA, the CDR3 is TGCGCCAGCAGCTCACCGGGGAAAACAGATACGCAGTATTTT.

J is TRBJ1-2 and V is TRBV6-4; D not certain. The CDR3 loop spans 19 amino acids. Looked up from germline, CDR1 is MRHNA and CDR2 is SNTAGT. The V and J ends lost 6 bases and 7 bases respectively, with 33 bases between them. The CDR3 sequence is CASRRDSPLIVFRVSGYTF. CDR3 DNA sequence: TGTGCCAGCAGGCGCGATTCCCCTTTAATAGTTTTTCGAGTATCTGGCTACACCTTC.

CDR3 DNA sequence: TGTGCCAGCGGGGTGGACAGGGGCTATTACAATGAGCAGTTCTTC. It yields the protein CASGVDRGYYNEQFF. This chain connects TRBV6-1 to TRBJ2-1, with 9 bases matching TRBD1. Trimming at V came to 8 bases and at J to 4 bases, leaving 9 bases not matched to a gene. Germline assignment: CDR1 MNHNS and CDR2 SASEGT. The CDR3 consists of 15 residues.

The chain couples TRBV6-5 to TRBJ2-3, with 8 bases matching TRBD1. Per germline, CDR1 MNHEY and CDR2 SVGAGI. V dropped 7 bases and J dropped 3; count of bases not matched to a gene: 9. The length of the CDR3 is 15 residues. This CDR3 is CASKLTTGVTDTQYF. For the CDR3, the DNA is TGTGCCAGCAAGCTGACGACAGGGGTGACAGATACGCAGTATTTT.

The genes are TRBV2 and TRBJ2-1; 7 bases map to TRBD1. The CDR3 extends over 16 amino acids. Trimming took 2 bases from V and 15 from J; bases not matched to a gene: 19. CDR1 is SNHLY, CDR2 FYNNEI, per germline. CDR3 amino acids: CASSESPGQEAWKRFF. CDR3 bases: TGTGCCAGCAGTGAATCTCCAGGACAGGAAGCTTGGAAGAGGTTCTTC.

CDR3 amino acids: CASISPDSGNTIYF. CDR3 coding DNA: TGTGCCAGCATCTCCCCTGACTCTGGAAACACCATATATTTT. The chain couples TRBV28 to TRBJ1-3; D uncertain. Germline V lookup: CDR1 MDHEN, CDR2 SYDVKM. The CDR3 is made up of 14 amino acids. Trimming removed 7 bases at V and 0 bases at J, with 10 bases between.

CDR3 loop: CASSFNRLSSGRNSYNEQFF. The CDR3 DNA is TGTGCCAGCAGTTTTAACAGGCTTTCTAGCGGGAGGAACTCCTACAATGAGCAGTTCTTC. The chain combines TRBV7-8 with TRBJ2-1, with 11 nucleotides matching TRBD2. The J segment lost 0 bases and the V segment lost 6 bases, leaving 16 bases of the junction unmatched. CDR1 and CDR2 from the germline V gene are SGHVS and FQNEAQ. The CDR3 consists of 20 residues.

Remarks on this clone: At one end the junction does not follow the germline gene, possibly because of a read error. V usage is TRBV27 and J usage is TRBJ2-7; no reliable D call. Germline CDR1 MNHEY, CDR2 SMNVEV (reference sequence). This CDR3 region has 8 residues. This CDR3 is CASSRLIF. For the CDR3, the DNA is TGTGCCAGCAGCCGACTGATCTTC.

The chain joins TRBV5-1 to TRBJ2-5, with D perhaps assigned TRBD1 or TRBD2 (5 bases each). The V gene lost 3 bases and the J gene lost 3 bases, with 12 bases spanning the gap. CDR1 is SGHRS, CDR2 YFSETQ, per germline. This CDR3 has 14 amino acids. In DNA, the CDR3 is TGCGCCAGCAGCTGGGCAGGGAGAGAAGAGACCCAGTACTTC. Protein sequence: CASSWAGREETQYF.

The count of this clone is one. The chain links TRBV28 to TRBJ2-7; TRBD1 aligns across 7 bases. With 6 bases clipped from V and 3 bases from J, the junction kept 8 bases outside the gene matches. CDR3 length equals 14 residues. Germline CDR1 reads MDHEN; CDR2 reads SYDVKM. The CDR3 reads CASSIQGVYYEQYF. The CDR3 region has the DNA TGTGCCAGCAGCATCCAGGGGGTATACTACGAGCAGTACTTC.

In its sample, this clone was seen once. The CDR3 is CASSYRRWGGNTEAFF. Written as DNA, the CDR3 is TGTGCCAGCAGCTACCGGCGCTGGGGTGGGAACACTGAAGCTTTCTTT. The chain carries TRBV2 and TRBJ1-1, with no clear D. The CDR3 runs 16 residues. Germline CDR1 is SNHLY and CDR2 is FYNNEI. Trimming pared 6 bases from V and 1 base from J, leaving 18 bases between. Filled out from reference TRBV2 and TRBJ1-1, the complete variable domain reads EPEVTQTPSHQVTQMGQEVILRCVPISNHLYFYWYRQILGQKVEFLVSFYNNEISEKSEIFDDQFSVERPDGSNFTLKIRSTKLEDSAMYFCASSYRRWGGNTEAFFGQGTRLTVV.

CDR3 coding DNA: TGTGCCAGCAGCCAGACTAGCGGGAGGGGGAATGAGCAGTTCTTC. This gives the protein CASSQTSGRGNEQFF. This sequence joins TRBV16 and TRBJ2-1, with 14 bases aligning to TRBD2. Germline assignment: CDR1 KGHSY and CDR2 FQNENV. The CDR3 extends over 15 amino acids. Trimming cost V 3 bases and J 7 bases; bases outside gene matches: 2.

The chain employs TRBV19 and TRBJ1-2; D unresolved. V was trimmed by 0 bases and J by 6 bases, leaving 8 bases between them. The V gene's germline CDR1 is LNHDA and CDR2 SQIVND (reference sequence). The CDR3 is 13 amino acids. The CDR3, as DNA: TGTGCCAGTAGTATAGATCGAGGGAATGGCTACACCTTC. Protein: CASSIDRGNGYTF.

The chain's CDR3 is CASSWTETNEKLFF. In DNA form, the CDR3 reads TGTGCCAGCAGCTGGACAGAAACTAATGAAAAACTGTTTTTT. The chain links TRBV11-2 to TRBJ1-4; D perhaps matches TRBD1 (6 bases). The length of the CDR3 is 14 residues. The V end lost 4 bases, the J end lost 1 base, and 7 bases lay between the germline ends. Germline-derived CDR1 and CDR2 are SGHAT and FQNNGV.

A single count supports this clone. J is TRBJ2-1 and V is TRBV7-8, with 10 positions matching TRBD2. V was pared by 6 bases and J by 7 bases, with 3 bases of the junction left unmatched. The CDR3 covers 13 residues. Germline V gene lookup returns CDR1 SGHVS and CDR2 FQNEAQ. CDR3: CASSRTSGNEQFF. The CDR3 DNA reads as TGTGCCAGCAGTCGGACTAGCGGAAATGAGCAGTTCTTC. Full variable domain (rest looked up from reference TRBV7-8 and TRBJ2-1): GAGVSQSPRYKVAKRGQDVALRCDPISGHVSLFWYQQALGQGPEFLTYFQNEAQLDKSGLPSDRFFAERPEGSVSTLKIQRTQQEDSAVYLCASSRTSGNEQFFGPGTRLTVL.

This chain uses TRBV6-1 with TRBJ1-5; 7 nucleotides line up with TRBD1. V trimming: 6 bases; J trimming: 4 bases; junction bases outside the gene matches: 9. Germline CDR1 MNHNS, CDR2 SASEGT. CDR3 length equals 15 residues. CDR3 region: CASSQRGQRNQPQHF. CDR3 nucleotide sequence: TGTGCCAGCAGCCAGAGGGGACAGCGAAATCAGCCCCAGCATTTT.

This clone was recorded a few times. The chain combines TRBV5-1 with TRBJ2-2, with D perhaps given as TRBD1 or TRBD2 (6 bases each). Trimming cost V 6 bases and J 2 bases, with 11 bases left between them. This CDR3 has 14 residues. CDR1 and CDR2 from the germline V gene are SGHRS and YFSETQ. The CDR3: CASIGGGNTGELFF. The CDR3 DNA follows: TGCGCCAGCATTGGAGGGGGTAACACCGGGGAGCTGTTTTTT.

The chain uses TRBV9 and TRBJ2-7, with a weak D call TRBD2 (6 bases). CDR3 length: 14 residues. The V end was cut by 0 bases, the J end by 5 bases, with 12 bases between. The V gene's germline CDR1 is SGDLS and CDR2 YYNGEE. CDR3 nucleotides: TGTGCCAGCAGCGTAGCCGGACTATGGGACGAGCAGTACTTC. It encodes CASSVAGLWDEQYF.

The chain combines TRBV10-1 with TRBJ1-4, with D maybe TRBD1 (5 bases). CDR1 is WNHNN and CDR2 is SYGVQD in the germline V gene (reference sequence). Trimming took off 5 bases at V and 2 bases at J, with 9 bases between the two ends. This CDR3 contains 14 residues. This chain's CDR3 is CASSPGTTNEKLFF. The CDR3 bases are TGCGCCAGCAGTCCCGGGACGACTAATGAAAAACTGTTTTTT.

The chain is built from TRBV28 and TRBJ1-5; the D is unclear. V lost 10 bases to trimming and J lost 6 bases, with 16 bases between them. The germline CDR1 and CDR2 sequences are MDHEN and SYDVKM. The CDR3 runs 13 residues. The CDR3 DNA is TGTGCCACCCGTTTTGGGAAGGGTCAGCCCCAGCATTTT. Amino acids: CATRFGKGQPQHF.

This chain joins TRBV27 and TRBJ1-2, with D possibly being TRBD1 (5 bases). The germline V and J ends were trimmed by 6 bases and 8 bases, with 16 bases remaining between them. This CDR3 is built from 13 residues. CDR1 and CDR2 (germline): MNHEY, SMNVEV (reference sequence). CDR3 in amino acids: CASSLGGLRGYTF. In nucleotides, the CDR3 is TGTGCCAGCAGCCTCGGGGGACTAAGAGGCTACACCTTC.

The rearrangement uses TRBV6-1 and TRBJ2-6; D might be TRBD1 (5 bases). The CDR3 extends over 15 amino acids. Germline V gene data show CDR1 as MNHNS and CDR2 as SASEGT. Trimming pared 4 bases from V and 0 bases from J, leaving 7 bases between. The CDR3 bases are TGTGCCAGCAGTGTCGACAGCTCTGGGGCCAACGTCCTGACTTTC. This encodes CASSVDSSGANVLTF.

The chain carries TRBV28 and TRBJ2-1, with unresolved D. Germline CDR1 MDHEN, CDR2 SYDVKM. The CDR3 consists of 16 residues. The germline V and J ends were trimmed by 6 bases and 5 bases, with 20 bases remaining between them. The CDR3 here is CASRSLWSRINNEQFF. CDR3 in DNA: TGTGCCAGCAGGTCGTTGTGGTCCCGAATAAACAATGAGCAGTTCTTC.

The count of this clone is one. V gene TRBV19 combines with J gene TRBJ2-5; D may be TRBD2 (5 bases). V was pared by 5 bases and J by 2 bases, with 12 bases between. Per the germline V gene, CDR1 is LNHDA and CDR2 is SQIVND (reference sequence). This CDR3 contains 14 residues. CDR3 in amino acids: CASSPVAIQETQYF. CDR3 sequence (DNA): TGTGCCAGTAGTCCAGTAGCGATTCAAGAGACCCAGTACTTC. Variable domain in full (rest from reference TRBV19 and TRBJ2-5): DGGITQSPKYLFRKEGQNVTLSCEQNLNHDAMYWYRQDPGQGLRLIYYSQIVNDFQKGDIAEGYSVSREKKESFPLTVTSAQKNPTAFYLCASSPVAIQETQYFGPGTRLLVL.

Concerning this clone itself: A junction end diverges from the germline sequence, so it may reflect a read error. The V call is TRBV30, the J call TRBJ1-1; D call uncertain. Germline values: CDR1 GTSNPN, CDR2 SVGIG (reference sequence). The CDR3 totals 12 residues. CDR3 coding DNA: TGTGCCTGTAGTGGTGAGGCCACTGAAGCTTTCTTT. It translates to CACSGEATEAFF. Combining the CDR3 with reference TRBV30 and TRBJ1-1 gives the whole variable domain SQTIHQWPATLVQPVGSPLSLECTVEGTSNPNLYWYRQAAGRGLQLLFYSVGIGQISSEVPQNLSASRPQDRQFILSSKKLLLSDSGFYLCACSGEATEAFFGQGTRLTVV.

The CDR3 DNA sequence: TGTGCCAGCAGTGCAGGGTACGACACTGAAGCTTTCTTT. It codes for CASSAGYDTEAFF. The chain combines TRBV6-1 with TRBJ1-1; D perhaps matches TRBD1 (5 bases). Per the germline V gene, CDR1 is MNHNS and CDR2 is SASEGT. The V end lost 4 bases, the J end lost 3 bases, and 9 bases lay between the germline ends. CDR3 length equals 13 residues.